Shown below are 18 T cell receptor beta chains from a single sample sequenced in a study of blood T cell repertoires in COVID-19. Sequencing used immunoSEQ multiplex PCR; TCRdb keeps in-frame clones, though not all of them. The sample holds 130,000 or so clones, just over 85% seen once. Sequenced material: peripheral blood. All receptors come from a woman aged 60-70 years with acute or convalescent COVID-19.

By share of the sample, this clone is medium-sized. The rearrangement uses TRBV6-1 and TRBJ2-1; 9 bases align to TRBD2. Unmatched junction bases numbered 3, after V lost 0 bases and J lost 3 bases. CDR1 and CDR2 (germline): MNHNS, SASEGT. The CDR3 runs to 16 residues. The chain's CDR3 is CASSEAGTSFYNEQFF. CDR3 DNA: TGTGCCAGCAGTGAAGCCGGGACTAGCTTCTACAATGAGCAGTTCTTC.

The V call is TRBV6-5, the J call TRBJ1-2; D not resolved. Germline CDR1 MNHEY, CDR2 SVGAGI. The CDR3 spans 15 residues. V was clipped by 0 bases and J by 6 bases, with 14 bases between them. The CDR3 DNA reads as TGTGCCAGCAGTTACTCCCTCGGGAGACCCCATGGCTACACCTTC. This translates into CASSYSLGRPHGYTF.

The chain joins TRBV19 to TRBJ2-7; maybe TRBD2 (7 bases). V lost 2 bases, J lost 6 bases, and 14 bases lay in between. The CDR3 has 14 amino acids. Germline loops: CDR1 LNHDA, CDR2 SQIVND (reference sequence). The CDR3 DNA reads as TGTGCCAGTAGTATAAGAGAGGGGGGGAGCGAGCAGTACTTC. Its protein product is CASSIREGGSEQYF.

CDR3 sequence: CASSLGQDTYNSPLHF. The DNA for the CDR3 is TGTGCCAGCAGCTTAGGTCAGGATACCTATAATTCACCCCTCCACTTT. The gene calls are TRBV11-2 and TRBJ1-6; no clear D gene. With 1 base removed from V and 2 bases from J, the gap between germline ends came to 9 bases. Germline CDR1 and CDR2: SGHAT and FQNNGV. This CDR3 has 16 residues.

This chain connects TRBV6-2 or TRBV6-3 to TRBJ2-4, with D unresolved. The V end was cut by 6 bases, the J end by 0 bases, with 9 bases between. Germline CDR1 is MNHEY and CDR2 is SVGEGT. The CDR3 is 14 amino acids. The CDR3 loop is CASSRPLAKNIQYF. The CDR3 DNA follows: TGTGCCAGCAGCCGGCCTTTAGCCAAAAACATTCAGTACTTC.

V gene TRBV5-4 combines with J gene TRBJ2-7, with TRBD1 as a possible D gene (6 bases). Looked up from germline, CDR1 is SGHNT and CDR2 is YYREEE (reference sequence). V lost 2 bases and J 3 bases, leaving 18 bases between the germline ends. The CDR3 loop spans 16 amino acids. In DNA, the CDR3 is TGTGCCAGCAGCTTAGGCTGGACAGCTACACTCTACGAGCAGTACTTC. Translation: CASSLGWTATLYEQYF.

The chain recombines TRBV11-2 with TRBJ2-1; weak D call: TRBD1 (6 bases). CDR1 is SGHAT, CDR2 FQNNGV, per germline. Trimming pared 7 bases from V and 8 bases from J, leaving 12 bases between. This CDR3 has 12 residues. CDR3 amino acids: CASNPQGYEQFF. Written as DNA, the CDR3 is TGTGCCAGCAACCCACAGGGCTATGAGCAGTTCTTC.

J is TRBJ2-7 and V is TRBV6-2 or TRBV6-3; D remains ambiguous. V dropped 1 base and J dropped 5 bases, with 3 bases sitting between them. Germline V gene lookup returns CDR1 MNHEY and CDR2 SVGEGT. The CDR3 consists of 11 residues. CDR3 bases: TGTGCCAGCAGTTACTTCGACGAGCAGTACTTC. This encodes CASSYFDEQYF.

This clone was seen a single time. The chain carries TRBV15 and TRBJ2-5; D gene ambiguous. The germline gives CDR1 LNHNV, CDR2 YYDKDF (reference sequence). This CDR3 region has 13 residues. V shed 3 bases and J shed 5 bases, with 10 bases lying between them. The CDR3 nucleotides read TGTGCCACCAGCAGGGCCGCCGGGGAGACCCAGTACTTC. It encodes CATSRAAGETQYF.

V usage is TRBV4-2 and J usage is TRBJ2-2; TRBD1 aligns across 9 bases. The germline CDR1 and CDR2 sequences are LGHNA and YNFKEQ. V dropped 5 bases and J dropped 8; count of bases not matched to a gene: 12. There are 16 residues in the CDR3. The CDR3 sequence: CASSIRQGGNAGELFF. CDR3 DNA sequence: TGTGCCAGCAGCATCCGACAGGGGGGAAATGCGGGGGAGCTGTTTTTT.

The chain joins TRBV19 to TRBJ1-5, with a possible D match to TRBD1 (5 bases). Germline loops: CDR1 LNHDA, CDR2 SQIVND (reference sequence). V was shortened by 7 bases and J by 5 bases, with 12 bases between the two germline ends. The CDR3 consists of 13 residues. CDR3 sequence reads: CASKGLRDQPQHF. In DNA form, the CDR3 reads TGTGCCAGTAAGGGACTTAGGGATCAGCCCCAGCATTTT.

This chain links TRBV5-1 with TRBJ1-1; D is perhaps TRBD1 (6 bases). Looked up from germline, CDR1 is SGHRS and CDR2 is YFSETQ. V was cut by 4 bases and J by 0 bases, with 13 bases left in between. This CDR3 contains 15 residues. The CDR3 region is CASSVPQGLNTEAFF. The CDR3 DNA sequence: TGCGCCAGCAGCGTACCACAGGGTTTGAACACTGAAGCTTTCTTT. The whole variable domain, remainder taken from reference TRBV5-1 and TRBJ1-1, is KAGVTQTPRYLIKTRGQQVTLSCSPISGHRSVSWYQQTPGQGLQFLFEYFSETQRNKGNFPGRFSGRQFSNSRSEMNVSTLELGDSALYLCASSVPQGLNTEAFFGQGTRLTVV.

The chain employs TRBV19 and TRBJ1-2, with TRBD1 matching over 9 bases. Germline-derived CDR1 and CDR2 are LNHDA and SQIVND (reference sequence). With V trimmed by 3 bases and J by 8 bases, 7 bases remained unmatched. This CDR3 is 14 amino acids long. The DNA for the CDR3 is TGTGCCAGTAGTATGAGGGCACAGGGGGCGGGCTACACCTTC. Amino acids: CASSMRAQGAGYTF.

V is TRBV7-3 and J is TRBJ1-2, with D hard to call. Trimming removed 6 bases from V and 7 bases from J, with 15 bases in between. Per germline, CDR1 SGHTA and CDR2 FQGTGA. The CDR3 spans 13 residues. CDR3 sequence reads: CASSPAPRLGYTF. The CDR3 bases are TGTGCCAGCAGTCCTGCCCCGAGGCTTGGCTACACCTTC.

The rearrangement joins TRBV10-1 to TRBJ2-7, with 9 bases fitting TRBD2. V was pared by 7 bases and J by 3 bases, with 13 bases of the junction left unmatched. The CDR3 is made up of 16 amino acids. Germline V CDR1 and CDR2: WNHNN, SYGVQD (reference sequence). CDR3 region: CASNPSRQRGDYEQYF. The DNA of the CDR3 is TGCGCCAGCAACCCCTCACGACAGCGGGGGGACTACGAGCAGTACTTC.

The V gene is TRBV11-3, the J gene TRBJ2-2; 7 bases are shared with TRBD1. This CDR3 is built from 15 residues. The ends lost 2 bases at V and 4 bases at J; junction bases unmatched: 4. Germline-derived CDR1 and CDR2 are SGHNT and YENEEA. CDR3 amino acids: CASSLTGASTGELFF. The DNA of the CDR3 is TGTGCCAGCAGCTTAACAGGGGCGAGCACCGGGGAGCTGTTTTTT.

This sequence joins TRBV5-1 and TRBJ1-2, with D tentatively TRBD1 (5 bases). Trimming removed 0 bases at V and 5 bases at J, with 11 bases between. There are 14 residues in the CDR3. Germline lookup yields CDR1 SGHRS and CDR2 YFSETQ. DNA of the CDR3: TGCGCCAGCAGCTTGGGGGAGGGGTCGTATGGCTACACCTTC. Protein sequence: CASSLGEGSYGYTF.

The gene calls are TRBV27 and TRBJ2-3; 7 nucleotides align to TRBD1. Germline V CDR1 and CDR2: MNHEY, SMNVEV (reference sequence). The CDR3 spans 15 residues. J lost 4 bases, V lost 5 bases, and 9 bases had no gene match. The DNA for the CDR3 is TGTGCCAGCAGTCGTAGGGGAACAGGGGCAGATACGCAGTATTTT. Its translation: CASSRRGTGADTQYF.